This TCR beta chain was captured by sequencing in a study of cytomegalovirus exposure and HLA in healthy donors. At the level of the study: Approximately 180 million T cells yielded about 120 million unique TCR beta sequences, as an earlier analysis found.

The study ran its PCR with 60 Vbeta and 13 Jbeta primers. Clones were sequenced by immunoSEQ multiplex PCR, and TCRdb holds only the in-frame ones, with some missing. The table shows roughly 120,000 clones, with about 80% occurring only once. Donors sampled were nominally healthy, though unrecorded immune exposures were likely. V dropped 1 base and J dropped 4 bases, with 13 bases sitting between them. Germline-derived CDR1 and CDR2 are MGHRA and YSYEKL. This CDR3 region has 15 residues. Concerning this clone itself: Its target is not known.

Study-wide points: The authors confirmed in vitro that a few CMV-associated chains were specific for CMV antigens. Sequencing had likely introduced a cluster of highly shared sequence variants as an artifact.

The TCR was taken from a middle-aged man in good health and CMV-seropositive. The chain combines TRBV4-1 with TRBJ1-2, with D possibly being TRBD1 (6 bases). Sequenced sample: PBMCs. CDR3 residues: CASSQGLQGIYGYTF. The CDR3 DNA reads TGCGCCAGCAGCCAAGGGCTGCAGGGGATCTATGGCTACACCTTC.